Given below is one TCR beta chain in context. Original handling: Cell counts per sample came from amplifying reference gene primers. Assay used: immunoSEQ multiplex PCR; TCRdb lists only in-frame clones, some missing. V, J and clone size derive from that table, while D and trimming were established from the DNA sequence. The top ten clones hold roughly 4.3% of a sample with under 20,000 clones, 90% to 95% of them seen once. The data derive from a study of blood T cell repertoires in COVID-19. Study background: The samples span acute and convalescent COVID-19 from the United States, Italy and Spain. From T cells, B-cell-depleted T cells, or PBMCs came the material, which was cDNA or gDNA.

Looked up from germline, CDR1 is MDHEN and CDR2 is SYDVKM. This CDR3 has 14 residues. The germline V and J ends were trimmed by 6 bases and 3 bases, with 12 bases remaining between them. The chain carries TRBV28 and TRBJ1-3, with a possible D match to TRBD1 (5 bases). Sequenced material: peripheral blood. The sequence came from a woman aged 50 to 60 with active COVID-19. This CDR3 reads CASSNGGSGNTIYF. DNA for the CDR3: TGTGCCAGCAGCAACGGGGGTAGTGGAAACACCATATATTTT. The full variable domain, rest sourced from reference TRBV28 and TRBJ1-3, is DVKVTQSSRYLVKRTGEKVFLECVQDMDHENMFWYRQDPGLGLRLIYFSYDVKMKEKGDIPEGYSVSREKKERFSLILESASTNQTSMYLCASSNGGSGNTIYFGEGSWLTVV.